This T cell receptor (beta chain) was sequenced for a study of cytomegalovirus exposure and HLA in healthy donors. This clone turned up a few times. The PCR contained 60 Vbeta and 13 Jbeta primers. Some clones are missing from TCRdb's copy, which holds only in-frame ones; the method was immunoSEQ multiplex PCR. This table holds 150,000 to 200,000 clones, around 67% found once. This TCR was recovered from a woman aged 18-29 years in good health and CMV-seropositive. Material for sequencing was PBMCs.

DNA of the CDR3: TGCGCCAGCAGCTCCGGCGGCCCTTTTGAGTATTTT. Amino acids: CASSSGGPFEYF. V usage is TRBV5-1 and J usage is TRBJ2-3; D is ambiguous. CDR1 and CDR2 (germline): SGHRS, YFSETQ. CDR3 size: 12 residues. The V and J ends lost 3 bases and 13 bases respectively, with 15 bases between them.